Here is one T cell receptor (beta chain) with its context. A much larger clone is a single base away; this may be a read error. The CDR3 is 15 residues long. In germline, CDR1 is DFQATT, CDR2 SNEGSKA (reference sequence). V shed 0 bases and J 0 bases; nucleotides not matched to a gene: 0. This sample was included in a study of neurological immune-mediated disorders. One entry per CDR3 protein, called by TCRdb with MiXCR from the 5' RACE reads. This sample has approximately 86,000 distinct CDR3 sequences; roughly 2.6% occur once, and the top ten carry 1.1%. What was sequenced was PBMCs. This TCR came from a young woman with multiple sclerosis. The V call is TRBV20-1, the J call TRBJ2-1, with 9 bases fitting TRBD2. The DNA of the CDR3 is TGCAGTGCTAGAGAACTAGCGGGCTCCTACAATGAGCAGTTCTTC. It yields the protein CSARELAGSYNEQFF.